This TCR beta chain is from a study of blood T cell repertoires in COVID-19. Study details: Both acute and convalescent COVID-19 samples were obtained from the United States, Italy and Spain. T cells, B-cell-depleted T cells, or PBMCs supplied cDNA or gDNA.

The CDR3 extends over 14 amino acids. Germline V gene sequence: CDR1 SNHLY, CDR2 FYNNEI. V was clipped by 7 bases and J by 6 bases; unmatched bases: 5. As processed by the authors: Estimation of nucleated cell counts relied on the amplification of reference gene primers. Here immunoSEQ multiplex PCR was the method, and the copy in TCRdb shows in-frame clones only, minus some. From that table come the V and J calls and clone size; the DNA was used to work out D and trimming. The sample includes about 140,000 clones, 75% to 90% of them seen just once. Sequencing was carried out using peripheral blood. The rearrangement joins TRBV2 to TRBJ1-5, with TRBD1 matching 11 bases. This TCR derives from a man between 65 and 85 years old who had recovered from COVID-19. CDR3 DNA sequence: TGTGCCAGCACCAGGACAGGGGGCATTCAGCCCCAGCATTTT. It specifies CASTRTGGIQPQHF.